Listed here are 24 T cell receptor beta chains from one sample, sequenced in a study of shared clonotypes between healthy human individuals. Repertoires were generated with immunoSEQ multiplex PCR, while TCRdb's copy carries only in-frame clones and drops some. The sample consists of roughly 2.2 million clones, over 85% of them appearing once. The sequenced sample was naive CD4+ T cells from PBMCs. Sample subset: CD45RA+ positively selected. These receptors were taken from a man between 18 and 29 years old in good health. Some clones in this sample may be carry-over from other donors' samples.

V is TRBV27 and J is TRBJ2-4, with D perhaps matching TRBD2 (5 bases). The V and J ends lost 7 bases and 0 bases respectively, with 19 bases between them. The CDR3 runs to 17 residues. Germline lookup yields CDR1 MNHEY and CDR2 SMNVEV (reference sequence). The CDR3, as DNA: TGTGCCAGCAACCTGCCGATCGACTATCTAGCCAAAAACATTCAGTACTTC. Its translation: CASNLPIDYLAKNIQYF.

The chain recombines TRBV5-4 with TRBJ2-7; a possible D gene is TRBD2 (5 bases). V gave up 0 bases and J gave up 5 bases, with 9 bases separating them. The CDR3 runs 13 residues. Looked up from germline, CDR1 is SGHNT and CDR2 is YYREEE (reference sequence). This CDR3 is CASSLVLGDEQYF. CDR3 coding DNA: TGTGCCAGCAGCTTGGTACTAGGTGACGAGCAGTACTTC.

This chain connects TRBV27 to TRBJ2-1; 8 bases align to TRBD2. Unmatched junction bases numbered 4, after V lost 5 bases and J lost 4 bases. The CDR3 loop spans 14 amino acids. Germline V gene sequence: CDR1 MNHEY, CDR2 SMNVEV (reference sequence). The CDR3 is CASSAAGGYNEQFF. For the CDR3, the DNA is TGTGCCAGCAGTGCCGCGGGAGGTTACAATGAGCAGTTCTTC.

The chain carries TRBV9 and TRBJ2-7; tentative D call: TRBD1 (5 bases). Germline CDR1 is SGDLS and CDR2 is YYNGEE. With 4 bases removed from V and 3 bases from J, the gap between germline ends came to 20 bases. CDR3 length equals 16 residues. The CDR3 here is CASSSPQGTGDYEQYF. In DNA, the CDR3 is TGTGCCAGCAGCTCCCCCCAAGGCACAGGAGACTACGAGCAGTACTTC. Based on the CDR3 plus reference TRBV9 and TRBJ2-7, the full variable domain is DSGVTQTPKHLITATGQRVTLRCSPRSGDLSVYWYQQSLDQGLQFLIQYYNGEERAKGNILERFSAQQFPDLHSELNLSSLELGDSALYFCASSSPQGTGDYEQYFGPGTRLTVT.

The CDR3 sequence is CASSPGTSVETQYF. The CDR3 DNA reads TGTGCCAGCAGCCCAGGGACTAGCGTCGAGACCCAGTACTTC. The chain carries TRBV7-3 and TRBJ2-5, with TRBD2 identical over 10 bases. Germline trimming cut 5 bases from V and 5 bases from J; bases unmatched to any gene: 5. In germline, CDR1 is SGHTA, CDR2 FQGTGA. The CDR3 sequence is 14 residues long.

The CDR3 spells CASSSTWTNEQFF. The CDR3 DNA reads TGTGCCAGCAGCTCGACTTGGACAAATGAGCAGTTCTTC. V is TRBV7-3 and J is TRBJ2-1, with D possibly being TRBD1 (5 bases). V lost 4 bases and J 7 bases, leaving 11 bases between the germline ends. CDR1 and CDR2 from the germline V gene are SGHTA and FQGTGA. The CDR3 loop spans 13 amino acids.

The V and J genes are TRBV7-3 and TRBJ1-1; D remains unclear. The CDR3 is made up of 13 amino acids. Germline V gene lookup returns CDR1 SGHTA and CDR2 FQGTGA. V shed 5 bases and J shed 4 bases, with 11 bases lying between them. This chain's CDR3 is CASSTIRGTEAFF. The CDR3, as DNA: TGTGCCAGCAGCACCATCCGGGGCACTGAAGCTTTCTTT.

V and J are TRBV15 and TRBJ2-3, with D tentatively TRBD2 (5 bases). Germline CDR1 and CDR2: LNHNV and YYDKDF (reference sequence). The germline V and J ends were trimmed by 0 bases and 5 bases, with 24 bases remaining between them. The CDR3 consists of 19 residues. As DNA, the CDR3 is TGTGCCACCAGCAGAGATCGAGGAAGGGAGCCTCCCCCCCGAGATACGCAGTATTTT. It translates to CATSRDRGREPPPRDTQYF.

This clone was counted between two and nine times. The chain combines TRBV7-9 with TRBJ1-1; a weak D match, TRBD1 (5 bases). V lost 5 bases, J lost 3 bases, and 19 bases lay in between. The CDR3 has 16 amino acids. From germline, CDR1 is SEHNR and CDR2 FQNEAQ (reference sequence). CDR3 coding DNA: TGTGCCAGCAGCGTCCGAACGGGGCCTTTGGACACTGAAGCTTTCTTT. This encodes CASSVRTGPLDTEAFF.

The chain has TRBV23-1 and TRBJ1-3; D gene ambiguous. TRBV23-1 belongs to the ORF category, with a function that is uncertain. V was clipped by 7 bases and J by 11 bases, with 3 bases between them. There are 8 residues in the CDR3. This CDR3 is CASIPIYF. The CDR3 region has the DNA TGCGCCAGCATCCCCATATATTTT.

Only one count was recorded for this clone. The rearrangement uses TRBV9 and TRBJ2-7, with D maybe TRBD1 (6 bases). Germline assignment: CDR1 SGDLS and CDR2 YYNGEE. Trimming removed 3 bases at V and 2 bases at J, with 18 bases between. CDR3 size: 16 residues. This CDR3 is CASSGRQPGHTYEQYF. The CDR3 nucleotides read TGTGCCAGCAGCGGACGGCAACCGGGACATACCTACGAGCAGTACTTC.

The chain joins TRBV11-3 to TRBJ2-1; D is unclear. The CDR3 covers 13 residues. V gave up 5 bases and J gave up 2 bases, with 7 bases separating them. Germline assignment: CDR1 SGHNT and CDR2 YENEEA. CDR3: CASSRRAYNEQFF. The CDR3, as DNA: TGTGCCAGCAGCCGGAGAGCCTACAATGAGCAGTTCTTC.

V gene TRBV30 combines with J gene TRBJ1-5; tentatively, D is TRBD1 (5 bases). The CDR3 runs to 16 residues. The germline gives CDR1 GTSNPN, CDR2 SVGIG (reference sequence). Deletions cut 1 base from V and 1 base from J, with 14 bases between. CDR3 residues: CAWSDQGRGSNQPQHF. The CDR3 coding sequence is TGTGCCTGGAGTGACCAGGGACGAGGGAGCAATCAGCCCCAGCATTTT.

The chain's CDR3 is CASSLRALASGNLGSYNEQFF. CDR3 sequence (DNA): TGTGCCAGCAGCTTAAGGGCCCTGGCTAGCGGGAATTTAGGGTCCTACAATGAGCAGTTCTTC. J is TRBJ2-1 and V is TRBV7-6, with 9 nucleotides matching TRBD2. The germline CDR1 and CDR2 sequences are SGHVS and FNYEAQ. The trim removed 2 bases at V and 1 base at J, leaving 18 bases unmatched. This CDR3 region has 21 residues.

This clone has only one observation. V is TRBV5-1 and J is TRBJ2-5; D remains ambiguous. The CDR3 sequence is 15 residues long. Trimming removed 1 base from V and 0 bases from J, with 10 bases in between. The germline CDR1 and CDR2 sequences are SGHRS and YFSETQ. This CDR3 reads CASSLWAQYQETQYF. In DNA form, the CDR3 reads TGCGCCAGCAGCTTGTGGGCTCAGTACCAAGAGACCCAGTACTTC.

The chain couples TRBV9 to TRBJ2-7, with TRBD2 matching 7 bases. Germline-derived CDR1 and CDR2 are SGDLS and YYNGEE. Trimming at V came to 0 bases and at J to 3 bases, leaving 9 bases not matched to a gene. CDR3 length: 16 amino acids. CDR3 amino acids: CASSVGIGEGNYEQYF. Here the CDR3 DNA reads TGTGCCAGCAGCGTAGGGATAGGGGAGGGGAACTACGAGCAGTACTTC.

V and J are TRBV2 and TRBJ1-2; 9 bases fit TRBD1. CDR1 is SNHLY and CDR2 is FYNNEI in the germline V gene. The V segment lost 8 bases and the J segment 8 bases; nucleotides outside the gene matches: 9. The CDR3 loop spans 13 amino acids. The CDR3 loop is CASEGQGGGGYTF. The CDR3 bases are TGTGCCAGCGAGGGACAGGGTGGAGGAGGCTACACCTTC.

The gene calls are TRBV29-1 and TRBJ1-2, with 9 nucleotides matching TRBD1. Trimming at V came to 3 bases and at J to 6 bases, leaving 5 bases not matched to a gene. The CDR3 sequence is 13 residues long. Germline V gene sequence: CDR1 SQVTM, CDR2 ANQGSEA. This CDR3 is CSVDRDRVDGYTF. DNA for the CDR3: TGCAGCGTTGACCGGGACAGGGTAGATGGCTACACCTTC.

The chain combines TRBV29-1 with TRBJ2-3; no clear D. Trimming pared 4 bases from V and 6 bases from J, leaving 17 bases between. The CDR3 runs to 14 residues. CDR1 and CDR2 from the germline V gene are SQVTM and ANQGSEA. For the CDR3, the DNA is TGCAGCGTTGTATGGTTGGGTCGTCGGGATACGCAGTATTTT. Encoded protein: CSVVWLGRRDTQYF.

The chain couples TRBV6-5 to TRBJ1-2; 7 bases match TRBD1. Germline CDR1 and CDR2: MNHEY and SVGAGI. This CDR3 region has 13 residues. Trimming at V came to 7 bases and at J to 4 bases, leaving 6 bases not matched to a gene. This chain's CDR3 is CASIRGRGYGYTF. Here the CDR3 DNA reads TGTGCCAGCATAAGGGGGCGCGGCTATGGCTACACCTTC.

V gene TRBV7-3 combines with J gene TRBJ1-5; D gene ambiguous. Germline V gene data show CDR1 as SGHTA and CDR2 as FQGTGA. The CDR3 is 13 residues long. V lost 5 bases, J lost 4 bases, and 9 bases lay in between. The CDR3 reads CASSTSQNQPQHF. DNA for the CDR3: TGTGCCAGCAGCACCTCTCAGAATCAGCCCCAGCATTTT.

The CDR3 spells CASSLGNTRFTEAFF. As DNA, the CDR3 is TGCGCCAGCAGCTTGGGGAACACCAGATTCACTGAAGCTTTCTTT. V is TRBV5-1 and J is TRBJ1-1; D ambiguous. Germline values: CDR1 SGHRS, CDR2 YFSETQ. V was trimmed by 0 bases and J by 4 bases, leaving 13 bases between them. There are 15 residues in the CDR3.

V is TRBV5-1 and J is TRBJ2-3, with TRBD1 identical over 7 bases. The trim removed 4 bases at V and 6 bases at J, leaving 5 bases unmatched. Germline V gives CDR1 SGHRS, CDR2 YFSETQ. This CDR3 is 13 amino acids long. Written as DNA, the CDR3 is TGCGCCAGCAGCCCCCGACAGGGTGATACGCAGTATTTT. This gives the protein CASSPRQGDTQYF.

On this clone itself: Different DNA sequences within this sample yield the same CDR3. The chain is built from TRBV28 and TRBJ1-6; D not certain. The CDR3 extends over 12 amino acids. CDR1 and CDR2 (germline): MDHEN, SYDVKM. The V end was cut by 3 bases, the J end by 7 bases, with 4 bases between. CDR3 DNA sequence: TGTGCCAGCAGTTTCCTAAATTCACCCCTCCACTTT. Translating gives CASSFLNSPLHF.